A selection of T cell receptor beta chains follows, all from one sample in a study of blood T cell repertoires in COVID-19. Data came from immunoSEQ multiplex PCR; TCRdb stores just in-frame clones and leaves some out. The sample includes about 360,000 clones, approximately 86% seen only once; the top ten take about 7.6%. The source material was peripheral blood. Receptors were obtained from a woman aged 60-75 years with COVID-19, enrolled during active disease. The CDR3 runs from the conserved cysteine through the conserved F or W. The D gene is left open where the match is weak. Size tells how often a clone was seen (once, few, many) or the class of an expanded clone, and some rows leave it out.

>-|15|-|TRBV4-1|TRBJ2-1
TGCGCCAGCAGCCAAGGAGGAAGCTCCTACAATGAGCAGTTCTTC
CASSQGGSSYNEQFF
>-|15|few|TRBV7-2|TRBJ2-1
TGTGCCAGCATCCACCCCGGACTGGTCTACAATGAGCAGTTCTTC
CASIHPGLVYNEQFF
>TRBD2|17|-|TRBV5-8|TRBJ2-2
TGTGCCAGCAGCTTGGAAGGTGCTAGCGGAAACACCGGGGAGCTGTTTTTT
CASSLEGASGNTGELFF
>TRBD1|15|-|TRBV27|TRBJ2-1
TGTGCCAGCAGGGGGACCGGGACAGGGGACAATGAGCAGTTCTTC
CASRGTGTGDNEQFF
>TRBD2|12|-|TRBV5-6|TRBJ2-1
TGTGCCAGCAGCCGGGAGGGTGGGGAGCAGTTCTTC
CASSREGGEQFF
>-|17|-|TRBV15|TRBJ2-7
TGTGCCACCAGCAGAGAAAGGGGAGGGGGGAAATCCTACGAGCAGTACTTC
CATSRERGGGKSYEQYF
>TRBD2|16|once|TRBV3-1/TRBV3-2|TRBJ2-1
TGTGCCAGCAGCCACATGACTAGCGGGGGCTACAATGAGCAGTTCTTC
CASSHMTSGGYNEQFF
>TRBD2|16|-|TRBV2|TRBJ2-2
TGTGCCACCTCCTCAGCGGGGGGGCTGGACACCGGGGAGCTGTTTTTT
CATSSAGGLDTGELFF
>-|15|-|TRBV6-5|TRBJ1-6
TGTGCCAGCAGTTACTCGGCCAGGGAGGATTCACCCCTCCACTTT
CASSYSAREDSPLHF
>TRBD2|13|-|TRBV2|TRBJ2-5
TGTGCCAGCAAACTAGCGGGGGAAGAGACCCAGTACTTC
CASKLAGEETQYF
>-|14|-|TRBV7-9|TRBJ2-7
TGTGCCAGCAGTCCCCCATTGCAGGATGACGAGCAGTACTTC
CASSPPLQDDEQYF
>-|15|-|TRBV7-2|TRBJ2-3
TGTGCCAGCAGCCCCGGGACAACTAGCACAGATACGCAGTATTTT
CASSPGTTSTDTQYF
>TRBD2|15|-|TRBV6-5|TRBJ2-1
TGTGCCAGCAGGACCGGGACTAGAGCAAACCTCAAGCAGTTCTTC
CASRTGTRANLKQFF
>-|17|once|TRBV4-3|TRBJ2-7
TGCGCCAGCAGCCAAGACCGGGACAGCGGGAGCTCCTACGAGCAGTACTTC
CASSQDRDSGSSYEQYF
>-|12|-|TRBV30|TRBJ1-1
TGTGCCTGGAGTCCGGGTTCTTTCCAAGCTTTCTTT
CAWSPGSFQAFF
>-|14|-|TRBV4-3|TRBJ1-2
TGCGCCAGCAGCCATCCACCGCCAGGTACCGGCTACACCTTC
CASSHPPPGTGYTF
>-|12|-|TRBV12-3/TRBV12-4|TRBJ1-4
TGTGCCAGCAGTTTAGACAGGGTAAAACTGTTTTTT
CASSLDRVKLFF
>-|14|once|TRBV19|TRBJ1-2
TGTGCCAGTCAAAGGCGGGGCCCATTCTATGGCTACACCTTC
CASQRRGPFYGYTF
>TRBD2|12|once|TRBV6-5|TRBJ2-5
TGTGCCAGCGCCCGGGAGGAGGAGACCCAGTACTTC
CASAREEETQYF
>-|16|-|TRBV3-1/TRBV3-2|TRBJ2-7
TGTGCCAGCAGCCAAGATCTTTGGGGGGGGGCGTACGAGCAGTACTTC
CASSQDLWGGAYEQYF
>TRBD1|15|-|TRBV27|TRBJ1-1
TGTGCCAGCAGTTTGGCCGGGACAGGGCGTTCGGAAGCTTTCTTT
CASSLAGTGRSEAFF
>-|16|-|TRBV24-1|TRBJ2-2
TGTGCCACCAGTGGGTCGGAACAGGGGAACACCGGGGAGCTGTTTTTT
CATSGSEQGNTGELFF
>-|14|many|TRBV29-1|TRBJ2-5
TGCAGCGTTGTAGGGGCAGCCGGCGGAGAGACCCAGTACTTC
CSVVGAAGGETQYF
>-|13|-|TRBV9|TRBJ1-2
TGTGCCAGCAGCACCCGCACAGGTATTGGCTACACCTTC
CASSTRTGIGYTF
>-|14|once|TRBV21-1|TRBJ1-2
TGTGCCAGCAGCAATGGGACAGGGAACTATGGCTACACCTTC
CASSNGTGNYGYTF
>-|15|-|TRBV5-1|TRBJ2-1
TGCGCCAGCAGCTTGGACGGCGGGAAGTACAATGAGCAGTTCTTC
CASSLDGGKYNEQFF
>-|16|-|TRBV10-3|TRBJ2-7
TGTGCCATCAGTTCCACTCAGACGGGATCAAACTACGAGCAGTACTTC
CAISSTQTGSNYEQYF
>-|13|-|TRBV4-3|TRBJ1-2
TGCGCCAGCAGCCAGGGAGCGAGTTATGGCTACACCTTC
CASSQGASYGYTF
>-|13|once|TRBV18|TRBJ1-2
TGTGCCAGCTCACCGCCAACAGGGAGCGGCTACACCTTC
CASSPPTGSGYTF
>-|15|-|TRBV6-5|TRBJ1-1
TGTGCCAGCAGTTACGTGGCAGGGATGGGCACTGAAGCTTTCTTT
CASSYVAGMGTEAFF
>-|13|-|TRBV9|TRBJ2-1
TGTGCCAGCAGCGTAGGGTCGAGCTATGAGCAGTTCTTC
CASSVGSSYEQFF
>-|13|-|TRBV6-6|TRBJ1-3
TGTGCCAGCGCTTCGGGGACTGGAAACACCATATATTTT
CASASGTGNTIYF
>TRBD2|19|-|TRBV27|TRBJ2-1
TGTGCCAGCAGGGTCCCTCCGGGACTAGCGGGGGGTAATTACAATGAGCAGTTCTTC
CASRVPPGLAGGNYNEQFF
>-|13|-|TRBV6-5|TRBJ1-2
TGTGCCAGCAGTTCCGGGGTGTTTAGGGGCTACACCTTC
CASSSGVFRGYTF
>-|15|-|TRBV5-1|TRBJ1-4
TGCGCCAGCAGCTTGAGTGGGACAAGGGAGGAAAAACTGTTTTTT
CASSLSGTREEKLFF
>TRBD2|17|-|TRBV5-1|TRBJ2-5
TGCGCCAGCAGCTTGGTCCGCGCGGGGGGGACTCAAGAGACCCAGTACTTC
CASSLVRAGGTQETQYF
>-|13|-|TRBV3-1/TRBV3-2|TRBJ1-5
TGTGCCAGCAGCCAGGGGCCCAATCAGCCCCAGCATTTT
CASSQGPNQPQHF
>TRBD2|14|-|TRBV9|TRBJ2-1
TGTGCCAGCAGCCCCGGACTAGAGCCCAATGAGCAGTTCTTC
CASSPGLEPNEQFF
>-|18|-|TRBV4-1|TRBJ1-3
TGCGCCAGCAGCCAAATAATTGCGGGGGTACGAGCTGGAAACACCATATATTTT
CASSQIIAGVRAGNTIYF
>-|13|-|TRBV12-3/TRBV12-4|TRBJ1-2
TGTGCCAGCAGCTACTTTTCACAGGGCTTCATCACCTTC
CASSYFSQGFITF
>-|17|few|TRBV6-2/TRBV6-3|TRBJ1-6
TGTGCCAGCAGTTACGGGGACTACGACGATTATAATTCACCCCTCCACTTT
CASSYGDYDDYNSPLHF